This TCR beta chain was obtained from a study of shared clonotypes between healthy human individuals. About the study: Used for every donor were three CD4 naive, three CD4 memory, two CD8 naive and one CD8 memory plate. Findings of the study overall: Relative to memory subsets, naive subsets generally showed larger estimated richness.

Only in-frame clones appear in the TCRdb table, and some are missing; sequencing was by immunoSEQ multiplex PCR. The table shows just over 2,000,000 clones, with over 85% occurring only once. With 0 bases removed from V and 4 bases from J, the gap between germline ends came to 7 bases. Per germline, CDR1 GTSNPN and CDR2 SVGIG (reference sequence). The CDR3 spans 13 residues. Concerning this clone: Its antigen remains unidentified.

It was CD45RO-negative cells, positively selected for CCR7, that made up naive CD8 cells, with terminally differentiated effector memory CD45RA+ cells excluded. Donors comprised only Caucasian adults living in Nashville, Tennessee. The receptor comes from a man in his late teens or twenties in good health. The rearrangement uses TRBV30 and TRBJ2-1; no firm D call. Sequencing was carried out using naive CD8+ T cells sorted from blood. CDR3 sequence: CAWSVDRYNEQFF. In DNA, the CDR3 is TGTGCCTGGAGTGTAGACCGGTACAATGAGCAGTTCTTC.